This TCR beta chain was identified during a study of blood T cell repertoires in COVID-19. Overall study: T cells, B-cell-depleted T cells, or PBMCs supplied cDNA or gDNA.

Germline-derived CDR1 and CDR2 are LGHDT and YNNKEL (reference sequence). The V and J ends lost 2 bases and 2 bases respectively, with 11 bases between them. The CDR3 has 15 amino acids. In the authors' workflow: Reference gene primer amplification yielded estimated nucleated cell counts. The assay was immunoSEQ multiplex PCR, and TCRdb's table has in-frame clones only and misses some. V, J and clone size are those of that table, while D and trimming were read from the DNA. The sample yields 25,000 to 35,000 clones, around 90% seen once. This clonotype was obtained from a human donor with active COVID-19. The donor label of this sample is uncertain. Sequencing input: peripheral blood. The chain links TRBV3-1 (or the pseudogene TRBV3-2) to TRBJ2-3; D call uncertain. The CDR3 spells CASSQIVKSTDTQYF. The CDR3 nucleotides read TGTGCCAGCAGCCAAATAGTGAAGTCCACAGATACGCAGTATTTT.